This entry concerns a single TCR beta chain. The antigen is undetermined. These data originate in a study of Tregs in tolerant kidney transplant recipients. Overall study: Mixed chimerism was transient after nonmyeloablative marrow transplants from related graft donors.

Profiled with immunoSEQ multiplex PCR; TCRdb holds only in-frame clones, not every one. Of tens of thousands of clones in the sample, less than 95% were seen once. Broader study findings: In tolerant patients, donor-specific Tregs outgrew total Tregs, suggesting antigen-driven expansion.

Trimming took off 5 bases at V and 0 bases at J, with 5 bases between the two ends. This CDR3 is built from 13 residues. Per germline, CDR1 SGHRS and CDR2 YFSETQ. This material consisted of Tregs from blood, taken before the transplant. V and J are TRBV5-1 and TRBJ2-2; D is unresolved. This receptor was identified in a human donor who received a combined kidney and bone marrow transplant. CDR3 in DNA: TGCGCCAGCAGTCGTTCGAACACCGGGGAGCTGTTTTTT. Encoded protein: CASSRSNTGELFF.